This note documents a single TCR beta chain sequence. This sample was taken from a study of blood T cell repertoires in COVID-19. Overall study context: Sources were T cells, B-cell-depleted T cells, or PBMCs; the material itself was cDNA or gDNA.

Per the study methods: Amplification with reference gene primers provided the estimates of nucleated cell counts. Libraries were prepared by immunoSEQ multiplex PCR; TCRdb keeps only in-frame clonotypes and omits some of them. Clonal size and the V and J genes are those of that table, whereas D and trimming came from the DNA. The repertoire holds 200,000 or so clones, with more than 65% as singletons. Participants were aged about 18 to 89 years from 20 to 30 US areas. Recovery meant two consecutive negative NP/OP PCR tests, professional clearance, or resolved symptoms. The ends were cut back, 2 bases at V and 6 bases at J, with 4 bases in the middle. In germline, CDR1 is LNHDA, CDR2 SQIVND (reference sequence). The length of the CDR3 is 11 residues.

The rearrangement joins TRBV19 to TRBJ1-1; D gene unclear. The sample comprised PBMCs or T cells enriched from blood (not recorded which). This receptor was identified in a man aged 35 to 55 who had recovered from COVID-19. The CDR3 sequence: CASSIRAEAFF. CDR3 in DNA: TGTGCCAGTAGTATACGGGCTGAAGCTTTCTTT.